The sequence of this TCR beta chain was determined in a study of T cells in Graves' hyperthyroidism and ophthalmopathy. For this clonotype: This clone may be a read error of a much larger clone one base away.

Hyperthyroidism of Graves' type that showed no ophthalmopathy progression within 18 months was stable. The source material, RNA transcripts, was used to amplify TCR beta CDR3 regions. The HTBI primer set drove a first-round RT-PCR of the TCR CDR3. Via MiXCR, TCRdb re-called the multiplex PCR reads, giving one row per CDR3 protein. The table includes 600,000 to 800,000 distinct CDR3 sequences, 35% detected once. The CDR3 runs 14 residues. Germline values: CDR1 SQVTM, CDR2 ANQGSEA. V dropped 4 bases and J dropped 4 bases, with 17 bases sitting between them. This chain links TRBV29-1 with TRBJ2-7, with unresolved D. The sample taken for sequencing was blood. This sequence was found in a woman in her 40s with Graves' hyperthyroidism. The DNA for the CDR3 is TGCAGCGTTGGAGATACGGCGGCAGCGTACGAGCAGTACTTC. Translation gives CSVGDTAAAYEQYF.